This TCR beta chain was profiled in a study of blood T cell repertoires in COVID-19. Overall study context: Acute and convalescent COVID-19 specimens originated in the United States, Italy and Spain. Sources were T cells, B-cell-depleted T cells, or PBMCs; the material itself was cDNA or gDNA.

V gave up 4 bases and J gave up 9 bases, with 16 bases separating them. Germline V gene data show CDR1 as SQVTM and CDR2 as ANQGSEA. This CDR3 has 13 residues. Per the study methods: Cell counts per sample came from amplifying reference gene primers. The protocol was immunoSEQ multiplex PCR, while the TCRdb copy is restricted to in-frame clones and leaves out a portion. V, J and clone size derive from that table, while D and trimming were established from the DNA sequence. The sample consists of 200,000 or so clones, 82% of them appearing once. The chain recombines TRBV29-1 with TRBJ1-5; D perhaps matches TRBD1 (5 bases). The TCR comes from a woman between 25 and 40 years old with acute or convalescent COVID-19. The material sequenced was peripheral blood. In DNA, the CDR3 is TGCAGCGTTGTGTCCAGGGTGCAAGGGCCCCAGCATTTT. Amino acids: CSVVSRVQGPQHF.